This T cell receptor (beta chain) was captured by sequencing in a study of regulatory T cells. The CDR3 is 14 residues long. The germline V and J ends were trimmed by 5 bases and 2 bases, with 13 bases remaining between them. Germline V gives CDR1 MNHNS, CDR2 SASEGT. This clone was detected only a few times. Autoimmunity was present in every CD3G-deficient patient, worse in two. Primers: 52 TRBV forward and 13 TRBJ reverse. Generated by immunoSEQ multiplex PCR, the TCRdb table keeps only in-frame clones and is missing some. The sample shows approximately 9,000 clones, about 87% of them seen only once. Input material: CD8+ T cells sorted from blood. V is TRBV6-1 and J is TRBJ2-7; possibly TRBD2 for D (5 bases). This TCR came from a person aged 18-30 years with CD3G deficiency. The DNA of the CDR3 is TGTGCCAGCAGTTCCTCTGGACTGCCCTACGAGCAGTACTTC. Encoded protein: CASSSSGLPYEQYF.